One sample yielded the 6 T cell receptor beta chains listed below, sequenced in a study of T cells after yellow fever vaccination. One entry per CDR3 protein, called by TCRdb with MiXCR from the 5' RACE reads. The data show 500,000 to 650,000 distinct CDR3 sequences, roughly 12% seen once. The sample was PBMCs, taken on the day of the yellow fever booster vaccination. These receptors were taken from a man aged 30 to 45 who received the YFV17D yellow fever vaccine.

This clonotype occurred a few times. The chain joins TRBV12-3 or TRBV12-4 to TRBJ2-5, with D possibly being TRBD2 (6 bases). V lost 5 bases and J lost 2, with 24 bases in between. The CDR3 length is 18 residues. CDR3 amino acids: CASSDGMGGAGGQETQYF. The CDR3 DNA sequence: TGTGCCAGCAGTGACGGGATGGGGGGAGCGGGCGGACAAGAGACCCAGTACTTC.

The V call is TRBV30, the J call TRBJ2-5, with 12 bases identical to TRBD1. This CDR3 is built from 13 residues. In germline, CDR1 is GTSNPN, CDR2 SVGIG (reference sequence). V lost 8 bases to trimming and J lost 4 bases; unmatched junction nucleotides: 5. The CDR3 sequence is CAGDRGRRETQYF. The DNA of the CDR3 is TGTGCCGGGGACAGGGGGCGTAGAGAGACCCAGTACTTC. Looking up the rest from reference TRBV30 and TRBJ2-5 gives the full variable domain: SQTIHQWPATLVQPVGSPLSLECTVEGTSNPNLYWYRQAAGRGLQLLFYSVGIGQISSEVPQNLSASRPQDRQFILSSKKLLLSDSGFYLCAGDRGRRETQYFGPGTRLLVL.

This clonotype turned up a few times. The CDR3 loop is CASSVGQGVNNEQFF. The CDR3, as DNA: TGTGCCAGCAGCGTGGGACAGGGGGTAAACAATGAGCAGTTCTTC. The chain has TRBV7-9 and TRBJ2-1; 11 bases line up with TRBD1. J lost 5 bases, V lost 5 bases, and 5 bases had no gene match. There are 15 residues in the CDR3. The V gene's germline CDR1 is SEHNR and CDR2 FQNEAQ (reference sequence).

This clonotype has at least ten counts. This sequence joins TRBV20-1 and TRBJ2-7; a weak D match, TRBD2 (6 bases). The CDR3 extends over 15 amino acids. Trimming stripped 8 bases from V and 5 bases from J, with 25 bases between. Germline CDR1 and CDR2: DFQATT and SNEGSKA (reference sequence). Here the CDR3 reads CSPTPGLQYLHEQYF. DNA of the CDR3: TGCAGTCCAACGCCGGGACTTCAGTATCTCCACGAGCAGTACTTC.

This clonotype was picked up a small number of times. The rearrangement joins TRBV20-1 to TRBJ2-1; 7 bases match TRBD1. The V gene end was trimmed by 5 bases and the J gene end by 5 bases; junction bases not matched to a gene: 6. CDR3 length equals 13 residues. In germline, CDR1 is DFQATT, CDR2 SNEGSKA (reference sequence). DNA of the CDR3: TGCAGTGCTCGGGACAGCTATAACAATGAGCAGTTCTTC. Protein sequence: CSARDSYNNEQFF.

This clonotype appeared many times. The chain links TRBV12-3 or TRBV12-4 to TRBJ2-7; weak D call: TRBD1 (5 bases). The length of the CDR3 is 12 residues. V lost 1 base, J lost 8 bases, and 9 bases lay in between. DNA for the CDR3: TGTGCCAGCAGTTTAGAAGGGGTAAAGCAGTACTTC. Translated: CASSLEGVKQYF.